One TCR beta chain is described in this entry. Its antigen remains unidentified. Here immunoSEQ multiplex PCR was the method, and the copy in TCRdb shows in-frame clones only, minus some. Of around 1,900,000 clones in the sample, roughly 93% were seen once. CD45RO-negative cells were positively selected for CCR7, leaving out terminally differentiated effector memory CD45RA+ cells. The data were taken from a study of shared clonotypes between healthy human individuals. Study-level findings and limits: The study's rarefaction showed incomplete sorted-subset sequencing despite large depth.

Germline assignment: CDR1 SGDLS and CDR2 YYNGEE. Trimming took off 3 bases at V and 5 bases at J, with 7 bases between the two ends. CDR3 length equals 12 residues. The specimen was naive CD8+ T cells from PBMCs. The gene calls are TRBV9 and TRBJ2-3; possibly TRBD1 for D (5 bases). The TCR was taken from a man aged 18-30 years in good health. Some clones in this sample may be carry-over from other donors' samples. This CDR3 is CASSEGQDTQYF. CDR3 sequence (DNA): TGTGCCAGCAGCGAGGGGCAAGATACGCAGTATTTT. The variable domain in full, completed from reference TRBV9 and TRBJ2-3, reads DSGVTQTPKHLITATGQRVTLRCSPRSGDLSVYWYQQSLDQGLQFLIQYYNGEERAKGNILERFSAQQFPDLHSELNLSSLELGDSALYFCASSEGQDTQYFGPGTRLTVL.